Below, 28 T cell receptor beta chains from the same sample are listed, as sequenced in a study of human T cells and chemical hapten exposure. As to time point: patch test 1, 2 weeks after DPC sensitization. This sample's treatment: therapeutic diphenylcyclopropenone sensitization with weekly scalp DPC. MiXCR, run by TCRdb on the RACE reads, gives a single entry per CDR3 protein. The sample contains fewer than 60,000 distinct CDR3 sequences, approximately 9.1% of which appear only once. The sample consisted of whole blood, taken in connection with sensitization to the hapten diphenylcyclopropenone (DPC). Receptor source: a woman aged 50 to 65 with alopecia areata. Some clones in this sample may be carry-over from other donors' samples.

CDR3 bases: TGTGCCAGCAGCAACGGACGGCCGAACACTGAAGCTTTCTTT. It is translated as CASSNGRPNTEAFF. The V call is TRBV7-2, the J call TRBJ1-1; no clear D. Trimming stripped 5 bases from V and 1 base from J, with 11 bases between. The CDR3 covers 14 residues. Germline V CDR1 and CDR2: SGHTA, FQGNSA.

This clonotype was counted only a few times. The V gene is TRBV7-6, the J gene TRBJ1-4, with D unresolved. Trimming took 8 bases from V and 11 from J, leaving 15 bases between them. Germline V gene sequence: CDR1 SGHVS, CDR2 FNYEAQ. The CDR3 runs 12 residues. This chain's CDR3 is CASARFIGKLFF. In DNA form, the CDR3 reads TGTGCCAGCGCAAGGTTCATTGGGAAACTGTTTTTT.

The rearrangement joins TRBV20-1 to TRBJ2-4; D is undetermined. Trimming left V 5 bases short and J 6 bases short, with 11 bases between. CDR3 length: 12 residues. In germline, CDR1 is DFQATT, CDR2 SNEGSKA (reference sequence). The CDR3 nucleotides read TGCAGTGCTCTTGCTTGGGGAAACATTCAGTACTTC. This encodes CSALAWGNIQYF.

The rearrangement links TRBV11-3 to TRBJ1-3, with D possibly being TRBD1 (5 bases). Germline-derived CDR1 and CDR2 are SGHNT and YENEEA. V was shortened by 2 bases and J by 2 bases, with 10 bases between the two germline ends. The CDR3 consists of 15 residues. CDR3 amino acids: CASSLFSGAGNTIYF. The CDR3 DNA reads as TGTGCCAGCAGCTTATTTTCGGGGGCTGGAAACACCATATATTTT.

This clonotype was counted only a few times. This chain uses TRBV3-1 with TRBJ2-4; D gene uncertain. The CDR3 extends over 14 amino acids. V dropped 4 bases and J dropped 0 bases, with 7 bases sitting between them. Germline CDR1 is LGHDT and CDR2 is YNNKEL (reference sequence). The DNA for the CDR3 is TGTGCCAGCAGCCCCGATCTAGCCAAAAACATTCAGTACTTC. Translating it yields CASSPDLAKNIQYF. The full variable domain, completed using reference TRBV3-1 and TRBJ2-4, is DTAVSQTPKYLVTQMGNDKSIKCEQNLGHDTMYWYKQDSKKFLKIMFSYNNKELIINETVPNRFSPKSPDKAHLNLHINSLELGDSAVYFCASSPDLAKNIQYFGAGTRLSVL.

In its sample, this clonotype was seen many times. The chain carries TRBV12-3 or TRBV12-4 and TRBJ1-1; D is ambiguous. V was cut by 6 bases and J by 4 bases, with 15 bases left in between. This CDR3 has 14 amino acids. The CDR3 here is CASRGLTGITEAFF. Written as DNA, the CDR3 is TGTGCCAGCAGAGGGCTCACGGGGATCACTGAAGCTTTCTTT.

This chain joins TRBV30 and TRBJ1-5; a possible D gene is TRBD1 (6 bases). The CDR3 consists of 13 residues. Germline lookup yields CDR1 GTSNPN and CDR2 SVGIG (reference sequence). V was clipped by 5 bases and J by 6 bases, with 14 bases between them. The CDR3 region has the DNA TGTGCCTGGGCCGGGACAAAGGGTCAGCCCCAGCATTTT. Translating it yields CAWAGTKGQPQHF. Filled out from reference TRBV30 and TRBJ1-5, the complete variable domain reads SQTIHQWPATLVQPVGSPLSLECTVEGTSNPNLYWYRQAAGRGLQLLFYSVGIGQISSEVPQNLSASRPQDRQFILSSKKLLLSDSGFYLCAWAGTKGQPQHFGDGTRLSIL.

This clonotype appeared a few times. This chain connects TRBV7-8 to TRBJ2-5; D gene uncertain. Trimming stripped 5 bases from V and 5 bases from J, with 15 bases between. The CDR3 is 14 residues long. Germline lookup yields CDR1 SGHVS and CDR2 FQNEAQ. The DNA of the CDR3 is TGTGCCAGCAGCCTTCGTGTCTACTGGGAGACCCAGTACTTC. Its protein product is CASSLRVYWETQYF.

This clonotype was counted many times. V gene TRBV5-1 combines with J gene TRBJ2-7; 7 bases line up with TRBD2. In germline, CDR1 is SGHRS, CDR2 YFSETQ. CDR3 length: 15 amino acids. Trimming cost V 4 bases and J 0 bases; bases outside gene matches: 7. The CDR3 spells CASSVSGTNSYEQYF. The CDR3, as DNA: TGCGCCAGCAGCGTATCCGGGACTAACTCCTACGAGCAGTACTTC.

This clonotype occurred many times. This rearrangement joins TRBV7-2 to TRBJ1-1, with TRBD1 identical over 7 bases. J was trimmed by 4 bases and V by 1 base; bases with no gene match: 3. Per the germline V gene, CDR1 is SGHTA and CDR2 is FQGNSA. The length of the CDR3 is 14 residues. CDR3 in amino acids: CASSLGQGSTEAFF. The CDR3 DNA reads TGTGCCAGCAGCTTAGGACAGGGCAGCACTGAAGCTTTCTTT.

The table lists this clonotype with many counts. The V call is TRBV5-1, the J call TRBJ1-1; D is undetermined. V shed 4 bases and J shed 7 bases, with 20 bases lying between them. CDR3 length: 15 amino acids. Germline CDR1 reads SGHRS; CDR2 reads YFSETQ. The DNA of the CDR3 is TGCGCCAGCAGCACCACCCAGTGGGGTTCCGATGAAGCTTTCTTT. Translation gives CASSTTQWGSDEAFF.

There are many counts of this clonotype. The chain is built from TRBV6-5 and TRBJ1-4, with no clear D. Trimming stripped 10 bases from V and 4 bases from J, with 10 bases between. The germline V gene has CDR1 MNHEY and CDR2 SVGAGI. The CDR3 covers 12 residues. CDR3 in amino acids: CATSGNNEKLFF. In DNA form, the CDR3 reads TGTGCCACGTCCGGGAATAATGAAAAACTGTTTTTT.

This clonotype was detected ten times or more. This chain joins TRBV6-2 or TRBV6-3 and TRBJ2-2, with 13 bases identical to TRBD2. The CDR3 is 19 amino acids. CDR1 MNHEY and CDR2 SVGEGT come from the germline V gene. Trimming took 2 bases from V and 0 from J; bases not matched to a gene: 6. The CDR3 DNA reads as TGTGCCAGCAGTTACCCGACGACTAGCGGGAGGACGAACACCGGGGAGCTGTTTTTT. Amino acid sequence: CASSYPTTSGRTNTGELFF.

This clonotype was counted at least ten times. The chain employs TRBV11-2 and TRBJ2-5; D perhaps matches TRBD1 (5 bases). CDR1 SGHAT and CDR2 FQNNGV come from the germline V gene. The CDR3 length is 16 residues. V was shortened by 8 bases and J by 2 bases, with 21 bases between the two germline ends. CDR3 in DNA: TGTGCCAGCCTGCAGCTTAGGGTGGGGCAGCAAGAGACCCAGTACTTC. Its translation: CASLQLRVGQQETQYF.

This clonotype was counted many times. The chain employs TRBV7-8 and TRBJ2-1; maybe TRBD1 (6 bases). The CDR3 contains 15 residues. The V end was cut by 5 bases, the J end by 2 bases, with 13 bases between. Germline loops: CDR1 SGHVS, CDR2 FQNEAQ. CDR3 sequence: CASSPEDSTYNEQFF. CDR3 bases: TGTGCCAGCAGCCCTGAGGACAGTACCTACAATGAGCAGTTCTTC.

The chain is built from TRBV4-1 and TRBJ1-1; tentative D call: TRBD1 (6 bases). Germline loops: CDR1 MGHRA, CDR2 YSYEKL. CDR3 length equals 14 residues. V lost 4 bases, J lost 7 bases, and 16 bases lay in between. CDR3 sequence reads: CASSPILKGGEAFF. The CDR3 nucleotides are TGCGCCAGCAGCCCAATCCTGAAGGGGGGTGAAGCTTTCTTT.

The chain employs TRBV29-1 and TRBJ1-2, with D possibly matching TRBD1 (6 bases). Trimming took 1 base from V and 7 from J, leaving 10 bases between them. Per the germline V gene, CDR1 is SQVTM and CDR2 is ANQGSEA. The CDR3 length is 12 residues. The DNA of the CDR3 is TGCAGCGTTGAAGCAGGGGTGGCTGGCTACACCTTC. Residues: CSVEAGVAGYTF. Full variable domain (missing parts from reference TRBV29-1 and TRBJ1-2): SAVISQKPSRDICQRGTSLTIQCQVDSQVTMMFWYRQQPGQSLTLIATANQGSEATYESGFVIDKFPISRPNLTFSTLTVSNMSPEDSSIYLCSVEAGVAGYTFGSGTRLTVV.

The table lists this clonotype with many counts. This chain links TRBV20-1 with TRBJ1-5; no reliable D call. The CDR3 extends over 13 amino acids. Trimming shortened V by 2 bases and J by 0 bases, and 5 bases separated the two germline ends. From germline, CDR1 is DFQATT and CDR2 SNEGSKA (reference sequence). CDR3 protein: CSARQISNQPQHF. The CDR3 bases are TGCAGTGCTAGACAGATTAGCAATCAGCCCCAGCATTTT.

This clonotype is medium-sized. This rearrangement joins TRBV30 to TRBJ2-1; 11 bases align to TRBD2. Germline V gene lookup returns CDR1 GTSNPN and CDR2 SVGIG (reference sequence). This CDR3 comprises 13 residues. V lost 3 bases to trimming and J lost 8 bases; unmatched junction nucleotides: 3. DNA for the CDR3: TGTGCCTGGAGGACTAGCGGGACCCATGAGCAGTTCTTC. Translated, it gives CAWRTSGTHEQFF. Drawing the rest from reference TRBV30 and TRBJ2-1, the complete variable domain is SQTIHQWPATLVQPVGSPLSLECTVEGTSNPNLYWYRQAAGRGLQLLFYSVGIGQISSEVPQNLSASRPQDRQFILSSKKLLLSDSGFYLCAWRTSGTHEQFFGPGTRLTVL.

This clonotype showed up many times. This chain links TRBV20-1 with TRBJ2-5, with a possible D match to TRBD2 (6 bases). This CDR3 is 13 amino acids long. V shed 6 bases and J shed 7 bases, with 18 bases lying between them. Germline V gene sequence: CDR1 DFQATT, CDR2 SNEGSKA (reference sequence). In DNA, the CDR3 is TGCAGTGCAAGCCGGGACTCCCAGGGGACCCAGTACTTC. It specifies CSASRDSQGTQYF.

This clonotype was counted ten times or more. V and J are TRBV25-1 and TRBJ1-2; D remains unclear. This CDR3 contains 12 residues. Trimming pared 1 base from V and 8 bases from J, leaving 8 bases between. The germline V gene encodes CDR1 MGHDK and CDR2 SYGVNS. CDR3 coding DNA: TGTGCCAGCAGTGAATCTGTGGAAGGCTACACCTTC. It yields the protein CASSESVEGYTF.

The genes are TRBV10-3 and TRBJ2-7; D is perhaps TRBD1 (6 bases). Germline-derived CDR1 and CDR2 are ENHRY and SYGVKD. V lost 6 bases to trimming and J lost 1 base, with 7 bases between them. The CDR3 is made up of 12 amino acids. The CDR3 DNA reads as TGTGCCATCAGGGGACAATCCTACGAGCAGTACTTC. Residues: CAIRGQSYEQYF.

This clonotype occurred many times. The rearrangement uses TRBV28 and TRBJ1-1; D not resolved. The CDR3 is made up of 12 amino acids. Germline CDR1 is MDHEN and CDR2 is SYDVKM. Trimming removed 3 bases from V and 7 bases from J, with 9 bases in between. CDR3 bases: TGTGCCAGCAGTTTGCGTCTAAGTGAAGCTTTCTTT. This sequence encodes CASSLRLSEAFF.

This clonotype was recorded at least ten times. The chain is built from TRBV6-6 and TRBJ2-7, with D hard to call. Trimming shortened V by 2 bases and J by 0 bases, and 11 bases separated the two germline ends. This CDR3 has 15 residues. Germline CDR1 is MNHNY and CDR2 is SVGAGI (reference sequence). CDR3 protein: CASSYGKVSSYEQYF. CDR3 nucleotide sequence: TGTGCCAGCAGTTACGGCAAGGTTTCCTCCTACGAGCAGTACTTC.

There are many counts of this clonotype. The chain links TRBV20-1 to TRBJ2-3, with TRBD2 identical over 10 bases. The junction had 6 bases not matched to a gene; V was cut back by 0 bases and J by 6 bases. The CDR3 length is 15 residues. Germline lookup yields CDR1 DFQATT and CDR2 SNEGSKA (reference sequence). DNA of the CDR3: TGCAGTGCTAGAGATAGCGGGAGGTCCGGGGATACGCAGTATTTT. This translates into CSARDSGRSGDTQYF.

In this sample, this clonotype turned up many times. The chain uses TRBV2 and TRBJ2-1; perhaps TRBD2 as D (5 bases). Between the trimmed V and J ends, which lost 1 base and 5 bases, there was a span of 24 bases. Looked up from germline, CDR1 is SNHLY and CDR2 is FYNNEI. The CDR3 length is 19 residues. CDR3 sequence: CASSEGGQARAAVNNEQFF. In DNA, the CDR3 is TGTGCCAGCAGTGAAGGCGGGCAGGCCCGAGCAGCAGTAAACAATGAGCAGTTCTTC. The entire variable domain, with the rest obtained from reference TRBV2 and TRBJ2-1, is as follows: EPEVTQTPSHQVTQMGQEVILRCVPISNHLYFYWYRQILGQKVEFLVSFYNNEISEKSEIFDDQFSVERPDGSNFTLKIRSTKLEDSAMYFCASSEGGQARAAVNNEQFFGPGTRLTVL.

The V gene is TRBV15, the J gene TRBJ1-5; D is uncertain. In germline, CDR1 is LNHNV, CDR2 YYDKDF (reference sequence). This CDR3 is 16 amino acids long. Trimming took 1 base from V and 4 from J, leaving 14 bases between them. The CDR3 region is CATSRAEERRNQPQHF. Here the CDR3 DNA reads TGTGCCACCAGCAGAGCGGAAGAGCGTCGGAATCAGCCCCAGCATTTT.

The chain joins TRBV25-1 to TRBJ2-1; 9 nucleotides line up with TRBD2. The CDR3 is 15 amino acids. Germline CDR1 is MGHDK and CDR2 is SYGVNS. V was clipped by 3 bases and J by 5 bases; unmatched bases: 5. CDR3 coding DNA: TGTGCCAGCAGTGAGGTGGCTAGCGGGGACAATGAGCAGTTCTTC. Protein product: CASSEVASGDNEQFF.